The present entry profiles one T cell receptor (beta chain) with its context. Repertoires were generated with immunoSEQ multiplex PCR, while TCRdb's copy carries only in-frame clones and drops some. This table has roughly 35,000 clones, around 90% appearing once. The record originates from a study of blood T cell repertoires in COVID-19. V shed 3 bases, J shed 3 bases, and the junction held 8 bases outside the gene matches. This CDR3 has 15 amino acids. Germline V gene lookup returns CDR1 SGHVS and CDR2 FNYEAQ. The TCR sequence derives from a man aged 60-69 years with active COVID-19. The specimen was peripheral blood. This chain connects TRBV7-6 to TRBJ2-7, with 7 nucleotides matching TRBD1. CDR3 sequence: CASSLGTAHLYEQYF. CDR3 nucleotide sequence: TGTGCCAGCAGCTTGGGGACAGCCCATCTCTACGAGCAGTACTTC.